This section outlines one T cell receptor (beta chain) sequence together with its context. V lost 1 base to trimming and J lost 3 bases, with 13 bases between them. The CDR3 is made up of 15 amino acids. Germline CDR1 is SGHDT and CDR2 is YYEEEE. Profiled with immunoSEQ multiplex PCR; TCRdb holds only in-frame clones, not every one. Of 150,000 to 200,000 clones in the sample, roughly 93% were seen once. This sample was included in a study of blood T cell repertoires in COVID-19. The sequenced sample was peripheral blood. The chain uses TRBV5-6 and TRBJ1-1; maybe TRBD1 (6 bases). The origin of this receptor is a man between 18 and 35 years old with acute or convalescent COVID-19. CDR3 region: CASSLQGRGDTEAFF. The CDR3 coding sequence is TGTGCCAGCAGCTTGCAGGGGCGAGGGGACACTGAAGCTTTCTTT.